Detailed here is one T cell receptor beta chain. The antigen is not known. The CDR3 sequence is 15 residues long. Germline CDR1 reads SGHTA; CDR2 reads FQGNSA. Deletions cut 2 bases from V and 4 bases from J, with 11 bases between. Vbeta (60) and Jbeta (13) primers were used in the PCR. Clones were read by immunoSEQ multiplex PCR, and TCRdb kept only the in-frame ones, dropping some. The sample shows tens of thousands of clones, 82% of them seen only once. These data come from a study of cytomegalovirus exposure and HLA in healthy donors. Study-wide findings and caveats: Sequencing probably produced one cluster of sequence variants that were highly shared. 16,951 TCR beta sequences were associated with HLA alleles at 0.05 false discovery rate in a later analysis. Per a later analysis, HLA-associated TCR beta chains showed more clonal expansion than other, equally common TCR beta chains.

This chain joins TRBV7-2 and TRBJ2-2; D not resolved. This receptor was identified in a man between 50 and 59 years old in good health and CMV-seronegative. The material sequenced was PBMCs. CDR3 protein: CASSLRSTTTGELFF. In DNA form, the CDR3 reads TGTGCCAGCAGCTTACGGAGTACTACCACCGGGGAGCTGTTTTTT.